These T cell receptor beta chains were read from a single sample in a study of blood T cells in healthy people across ages. MiXCR was run by TCRdb on the 5' RACE reads, yielding one entry per CDR3 protein. The sample holds roughly 800,000 distinct CDR3 sequences; about three fifths are singletons and the top ten take 22%. The sequencing input was blood. These receptors were obtained from a man aged 25 to 40 in good health. Both conserved end residues are part of each CDR3. Each record gives: V gene, clone size, D gene, J gene, CDR3 DNA, CDR3 protein. The D gene is left open where the match is weak. Only part of the rows carry a size: once, few, many, or a class if the clone is expanded.

V: TRBV11-2
size: .
D: TRBD1
J: TRBJ2-1
DNA: TGTGCCAGCAGCCCGCCTACAGGGGGCGATGAGCAGTTCTTC
CDR3: CASSPPTGGDEQFF

V: TRBV2
size: .
D: .
J: TRBJ2-5
DNA: TGTGCCAGCAGTGAAGGGGGACCCTTTCAAGAGACCCAGTACTTC
CDR3: CASSEGGPFQETQYF

V: TRBV29-1
size: few
D: TRBD1
J: TRBJ1-2
DNA: TGCAGCGCCCTAGGGGGCGCGAACTATGGCTACACCTTC
CDR3: CSALGGANYGYTF

V: TRBV3-1
size: .
D: .
J: TRBJ1-1
DNA: TGTGCCAGCAGCCAAGTCCCGCAGTTAGAAGCTTTCTTT
CDR3: CASSQVPQLEAFF

V: TRBV30
size: .
D: .
J: TRBJ2-1
DNA: TGTGCCTGGAGGACAGTATACAATGAGCAGTTCTTC
CDR3: CAWRTVYNEQFF

V: TRBV20-1
size: .
D: TRBD1
J: TRBJ2-5
DNA: TGCAGTGCTCCCGGACAGGGTGCAGAGACCCAGTACTTC
CDR3: CSAPGQGAETQYF

V: TRBV15
size: .
D: .
J: TRBJ2-7
DNA: TGTGCCACCAGTAACAGTTTATGCGAGCAGTACTTC
CDR3: CATSNSLCEQYF

V: TRBV15
size: once
D: .
J: TRBJ2-7
DNA: TGTGCCACCAGCAGGGAAGACGGAACCTACGAGCAGTACTTC
CDR3: CATSREDGTYEQYF

V: TRBV25-1
size: few
D: TRBD1
J: TRBJ2-7
DNA: TGTGCCAGCAGTGAAGGGGACAGGGCCTACGAGCAGTACTTC
CDR3: CASSEGDRAYEQYF

V: TRBV12-3/TRBV12-4
size: few
D: .
J: TRBJ1-2
DNA: TGTGCCAGCAGTTTACAGCCACTCTATGGCTACACCTTC
CDR3: CASSLQPLYGYTF

V: TRBV7-9
size: .
D: .
J: TRBJ2-5
DNA: TGTGCCAGCAGCTCCTCCGTGGAGACCCAGTACTTC
CDR3: CASSSSVETQYF

V: TRBV2
size: .
D: TRBD1
J: TRBJ1-2
DNA: TGTGCCAGCAGAGCCCGACAGGGAGTAGATGGCTACACCTTC
CDR3: CASRARQGVDGYTF

V: TRBV28
size: .
D: .
J: TRBJ1-4
DNA: TGTGCCAGCAGTGCCGGACAGAATAATGAAAAACTGTTTTTT
CDR3: CASSAGQNNEKLFF

V: TRBV4-3
size: .
D: .
J: TRBJ2-7
DNA: TGCGCCAGCAGTCAAGTCGCGGATTTAGTTTACGAGCAGTACTTC
CDR3: CASSQVADLVYEQYF

V: TRBV10-2
size: few
D: .
J: TRBJ2-3
DNA: TGCGCCGGAGGGACACGGACTCCTAGCACAGATACGCAGTATTTT
CDR3: CAGGTRTPSTDTQYF

V: TRBV3-1
size: .
D: TRBD2
J: TRBJ2-1
DNA: TGTGCCAGCAGCCAAAGTAGGCCGACTAGCGGGTTGATCGATGAGCAGTTCTTC
CDR3: CASSQSRPTSGLIDEQFF

V: TRBV27
size: few
D: TRBD1
J: TRBJ2-7
DNA: TGTGCCAGCAGTTTCTGGGACAGGGGGCGAAGCGAGCAGTACTTC
CDR3: CASSFWDRGRSEQYF

V: TRBV10-3
size: .
D: .
J: TRBJ2-7
DNA: TGTGCCATCAGGGCCGAGGACGGATCCTACGAGCAGTACTTC
CDR3: CAIRAEDGSYEQYF

V: TRBV5-1
size: once
D: .
J: TRBJ1-2
DNA: TGCGCCAGCAGCTTGGCGTCCTCCACATCAGGAATCAAACTTTCCTATGGCTACACCTTC
CDR3: CASSLASSTSGIKLSYGYTF

V: TRBV24-1
size: many
D: TRBD1
J: TRBJ2-5
DNA: TGTGCCACCAGTGACTACCGGGACAGGGGGCATAGGGGGGAAGAGACCCAGTACTTC
CDR3: CATSDYRDRGHRGEETQYF

V: TRBV6-5
size: .
D: .
J: TRBJ2-7
DNA: TGTGCCAGCAGTTACCGGGACGGATACTACGAGCAGTACTTT
CDR3: CASSYRDGYYEQYF

V: TRBV7-2
size: many
D: TRBD1
J: TRBJ2-1
DNA: TGTGCCAGCAGGGTGGACAGGAACAATGAGCAGTTCTTC
CDR3: CASRVDRNNEQFF

V: TRBV7-2
size: .
D: TRBD2
J: TRBJ2-3
DNA: TGTGCCAGCAGGGTTAGCGGGGTGACAGATACGCAGTATTTT
CDR3: CASRVSGVTDTQYF

V: TRBV7-7
size: .
D: TRBD2
J: TRBJ2-3
DNA: TGTGCCAGCAGCCCGGGACTAGGGATCACAGATACGCAGTATTTT
CDR3: CASSPGLGITDTQYF

V: TRBV28
size: .
D: TRBD1
J: TRBJ2-7
DNA: TGTGCCAGCAGCTCGGGACAGGGGATCTACGAGCAGTACTTC
CDR3: CASSSGQGIYEQYF

V: TRBV20-1
size: .
D: TRBD2
J: TRBJ2-7
DNA: TGCAGTGCGGAAAGCGGGAGATTGACCTACGAGCAGTACTTC
CDR3: CSAESGRLTYEQYF

V: TRBV12-3/TRBV12-4
size: .
D: TRBD1
J: TRBJ2-7
DNA: TGTGCCAGCAAGACAGGGTCCTACGAGCAGTACTTC
CDR3: CASKTGSYEQYF

V: TRBV2
size: .
D: .
J: TRBJ1-6
DNA: TGTGCCAGCATTGCAGAAAATAATTCACCCCTCCACTTT
CDR3: CASIAENNSPLHF

V: TRBV7-9
size: .
D: .
J: TRBJ2-7
DNA: TGTGCCAGCAGCTCCCCCTCCGACGGATACGAGCAGTACTTC
CDR3: CASSSPSDGYEQYF